The clone carrying this T cell receptor beta chain was counted at least ten times. Its matching antigen is unknown. This specimen comes from a study of T cells after yellow fever vaccination. Study observations and caveats: Clones from primary vaccination mostly reappeared after the booster (roughly 97% CD4, approximately 86% CD8). Abundant clonotypes (contaminants from the bulk population) could be present in FACS-sorted repertoires.

TCRdb reprocessed the 5' RACE reads via MiXCR and lists one record per CDR3 protein. The repertoire includes about 170,000 distinct CDR3 sequences, approximately 6.2% of them detected once, and just under 3% sits in the top ten. CDR1 and CDR2 (germline): SGHDT, YYEEEE. Trimming took off 0 bases at V and 10 bases at J, with 12 bases between the two ends. The CDR3 totals 13 residues. This receptor was taken from a man in his late teens or twenties who received the YFV17D yellow fever vaccine. Sequencing used CD4+ T cells sorted from PBMCs, obtained on the day of the first yellow fever vaccination. This chain links TRBV5-6 with TRBJ2-3; D unclear. Written as DNA, the CDR3 is TGTGCCAGCAGCTTGGGAATCCAAATTTCGCAGTATTTT. It encodes CASSLGIQISQYF.